This T cell receptor beta chain was recovered during a study of T cells after yellow fever vaccination. TCRdb processed the 5' RACE reads anew with MiXCR; each CDR3 protein has one entry. The table includes around 500,000 distinct CDR3 sequences, around a fifth detected once. Germline CDR1 is DFQATT and CDR2 is SNEGSKA (reference sequence). Germline trimming cut 4 bases from V and 0 bases from J; bases unmatched to any gene: 6. This CDR3 region has 15 residues. V and J are TRBV20-1 and TRBJ2-3, with TRBD1 matching over 8 bases. The sequence derives from a man between 18 and 29 years old who received the YFV17D yellow fever vaccine. Sequenced material: PBMCs, taken approximately 22 days after the first yellow fever vaccination. CDR3 protein: CSAMDQGASTDTQYF. In nucleotides, the CDR3 is TGCAGTGCTATGGACCAGGGGGCTAGCACAGATACGCAGTATTTT.